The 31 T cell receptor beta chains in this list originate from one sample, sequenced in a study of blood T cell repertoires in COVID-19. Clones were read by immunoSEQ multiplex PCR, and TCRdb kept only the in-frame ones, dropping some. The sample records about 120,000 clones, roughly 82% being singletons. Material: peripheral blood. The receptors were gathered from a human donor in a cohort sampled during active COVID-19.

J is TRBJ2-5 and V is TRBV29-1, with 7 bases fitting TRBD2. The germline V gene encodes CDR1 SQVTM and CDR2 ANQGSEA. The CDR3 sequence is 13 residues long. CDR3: CSGGGYSGETQYF. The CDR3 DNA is TGCAGTGGGGGGGGATATTCGGGAGAGACCCAGTACTTC.

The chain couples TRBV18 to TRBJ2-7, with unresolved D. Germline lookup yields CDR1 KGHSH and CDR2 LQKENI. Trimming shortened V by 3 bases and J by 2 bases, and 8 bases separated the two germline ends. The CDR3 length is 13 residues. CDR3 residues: CASSPNRAYEQYF. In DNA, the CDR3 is TGTGCCAGCTCACCGAACCGGGCCTACGAGCAGTACTTC.

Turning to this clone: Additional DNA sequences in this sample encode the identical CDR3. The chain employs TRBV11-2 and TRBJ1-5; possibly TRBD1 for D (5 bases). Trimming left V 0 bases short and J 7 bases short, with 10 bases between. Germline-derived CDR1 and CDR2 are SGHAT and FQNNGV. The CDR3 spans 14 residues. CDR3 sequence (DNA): TGTGCCAGCAGCTTAGATGGGGGGGACCAGCCCCAGCATTTT. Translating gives CASSLDGGDQPQHF.

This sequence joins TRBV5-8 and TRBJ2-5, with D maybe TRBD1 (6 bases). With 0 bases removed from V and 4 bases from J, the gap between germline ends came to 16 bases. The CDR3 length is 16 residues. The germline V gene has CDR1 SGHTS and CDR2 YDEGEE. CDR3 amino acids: CASSLAGDRSRETQYF. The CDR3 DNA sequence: TGTGCCAGCAGCTTGGCCGGTGACAGGAGCCGAGAGACCCAGTACTTC. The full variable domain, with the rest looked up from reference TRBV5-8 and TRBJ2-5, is EAGVTQSPTHLIKTRGQQATLRCSPISGHTSVYWYQQALGLGLQFLLWYDEGEERNRGNFPPRFSGRQFPNYSSELNVNALELEDSALYLCASSLAGDRSRETQYFGPGTRLLVL.

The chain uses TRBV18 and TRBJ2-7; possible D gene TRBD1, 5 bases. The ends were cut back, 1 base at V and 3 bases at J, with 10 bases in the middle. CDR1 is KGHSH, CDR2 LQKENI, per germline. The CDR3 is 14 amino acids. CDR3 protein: CASSPQGVGYEQYF. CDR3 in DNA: TGTGCCAGCTCACCACAAGGGGTCGGCTACGAGCAGTACTTC.

This chain's CDR3 is CASSYRSSEKLFF. For the CDR3, the DNA is TGTGCCAGCAGTTACAGGAGCAGTGAAAAACTGTTTTTT. The rearrangement joins TRBV12-3 or TRBV12-4 to TRBJ1-4; a possible D gene is TRBD1 (5 bases). Deletions cut 4 bases from V and 7 bases from J, with 10 bases between. The CDR3 has 13 amino acids.

The CDR3 region has the DNA TGTGCCAGCAGCTCGTACGGACAGGGCCCCCGCGGGCAGTACTTC. Amino acids: CASSSYGQGPRGQYF. The rearrangement links TRBV5-6 to TRBJ2-7; 8 bases align to TRBD1. The junction had 14 bases not matched to a gene; V was cut back by 3 bases and J by 9 bases. Germline V gives CDR1 SGHDT, CDR2 YYEEEE. CDR3 length: 15 residues.

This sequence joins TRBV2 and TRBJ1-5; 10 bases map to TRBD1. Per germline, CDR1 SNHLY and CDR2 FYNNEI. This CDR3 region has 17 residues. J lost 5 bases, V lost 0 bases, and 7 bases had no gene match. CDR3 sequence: CASSEAGTGAWDQPQHF. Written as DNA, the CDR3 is TGTGCCAGCAGTGAAGCGGGGACAGGGGCGTGGGATCAGCCCCAGCATTTT.

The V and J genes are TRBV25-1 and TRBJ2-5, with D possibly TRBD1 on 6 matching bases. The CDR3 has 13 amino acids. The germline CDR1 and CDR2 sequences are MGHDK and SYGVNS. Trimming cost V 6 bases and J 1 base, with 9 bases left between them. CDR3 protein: CASRRQAQETQYF. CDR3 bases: TGTGCCAGCAGAAGACAGGCCCAAGAGACCCAGTACTTC.

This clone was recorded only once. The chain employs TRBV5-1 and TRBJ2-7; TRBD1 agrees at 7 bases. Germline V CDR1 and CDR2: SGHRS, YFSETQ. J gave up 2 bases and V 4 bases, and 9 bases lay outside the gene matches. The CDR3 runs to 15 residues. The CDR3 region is CASSRARQGPYEQYF. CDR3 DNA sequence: TGCGCCAGCAGCCGAGCAAGACAGGGCCCCTACGAGCAGTACTTC.

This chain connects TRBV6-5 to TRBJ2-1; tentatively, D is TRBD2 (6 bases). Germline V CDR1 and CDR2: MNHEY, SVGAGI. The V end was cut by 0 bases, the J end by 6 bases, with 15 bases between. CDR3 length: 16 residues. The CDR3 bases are TGTGCCAGCAGTTACTCGGGCCCTCGGGGGTTCAATGAGCAGTTCTTC. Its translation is CASSYSGPRGFNEQFF.

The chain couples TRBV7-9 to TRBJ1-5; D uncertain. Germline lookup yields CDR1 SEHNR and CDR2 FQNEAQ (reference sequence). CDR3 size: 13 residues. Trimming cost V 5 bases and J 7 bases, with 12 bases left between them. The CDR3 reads CASSPQAAQPQHF. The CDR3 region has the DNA TGTGCCAGCAGCCCGCAGGCCGCGCAGCCCCAGCATTTT.

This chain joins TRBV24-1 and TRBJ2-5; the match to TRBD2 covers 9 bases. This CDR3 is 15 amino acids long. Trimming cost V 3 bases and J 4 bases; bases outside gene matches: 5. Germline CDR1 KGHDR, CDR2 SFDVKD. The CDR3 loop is CATSDAGGLSETQYF. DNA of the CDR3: TGTGCCACCAGTGATGCGGGGGGGCTTTCAGAGACCCAGTACTTC.

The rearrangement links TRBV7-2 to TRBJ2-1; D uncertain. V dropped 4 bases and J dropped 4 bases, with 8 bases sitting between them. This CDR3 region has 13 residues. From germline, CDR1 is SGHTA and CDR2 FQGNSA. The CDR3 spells CASSSYIYNEQFF. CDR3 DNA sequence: TGTGCCAGCAGCTCTTACATATACAATGAGCAGTTCTTC.

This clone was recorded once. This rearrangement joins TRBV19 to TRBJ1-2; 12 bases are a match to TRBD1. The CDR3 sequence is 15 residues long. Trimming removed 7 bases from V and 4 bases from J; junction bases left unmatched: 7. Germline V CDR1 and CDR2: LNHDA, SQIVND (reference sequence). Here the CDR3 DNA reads TGTGCCAGTACCCGAGGGACAGGGGGCGTCTATGGCTACACCTTC. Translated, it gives CASTRGTGGVYGYTF.

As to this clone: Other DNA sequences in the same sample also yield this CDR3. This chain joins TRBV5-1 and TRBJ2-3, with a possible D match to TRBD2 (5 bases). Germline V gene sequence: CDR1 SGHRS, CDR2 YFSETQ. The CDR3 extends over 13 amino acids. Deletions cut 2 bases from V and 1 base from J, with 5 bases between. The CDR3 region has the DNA TGCGCCAGCAGCTTCGGGGGCACAGATACGCAGTATTTT. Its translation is CASSFGGTDTQYF.

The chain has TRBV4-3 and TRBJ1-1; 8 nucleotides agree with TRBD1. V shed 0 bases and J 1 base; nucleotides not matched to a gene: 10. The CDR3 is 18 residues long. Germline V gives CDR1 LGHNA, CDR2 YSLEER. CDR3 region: CASSQELFPGQGNTEAFF. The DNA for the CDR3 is TGCGCCAGCAGCCAAGAACTCTTCCCCGGACAGGGGAACACTGAAGCTTTCTTT.

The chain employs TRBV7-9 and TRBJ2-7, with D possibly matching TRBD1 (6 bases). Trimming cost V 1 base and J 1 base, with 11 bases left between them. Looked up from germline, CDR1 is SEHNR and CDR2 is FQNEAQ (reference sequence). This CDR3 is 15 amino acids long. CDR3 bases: TGTGCCAGCAGCTTAGAGGCAGGGGAATCCTACGAGCAGTACTTC. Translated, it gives CASSLEAGESYEQYF.

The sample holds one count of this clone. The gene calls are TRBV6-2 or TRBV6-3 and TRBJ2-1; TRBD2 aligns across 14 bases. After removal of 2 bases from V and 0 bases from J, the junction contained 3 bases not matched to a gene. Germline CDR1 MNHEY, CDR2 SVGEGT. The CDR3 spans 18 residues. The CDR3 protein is CASSYGLAGGPSYNEQFF. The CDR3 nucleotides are TGTGCCAGCAGTTACGGACTAGCGGGGGGCCCCTCCTACAATGAGCAGTTCTTC.

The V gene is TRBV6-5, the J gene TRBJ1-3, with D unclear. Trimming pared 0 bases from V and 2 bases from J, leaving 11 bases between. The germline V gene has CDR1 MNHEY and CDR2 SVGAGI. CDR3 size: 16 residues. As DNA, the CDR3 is TGTGCCAGCAGTTACTCCCTGGGCCCCCCTGGAAACACCATATATTTT. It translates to CASSYSLGPPGNTIYF.

The CDR3 reads CASREEVLTDTQYF. The CDR3 coding sequence is TGTGCCAGCCGAGAGGAAGTCCTCACAGATACGCAGTATTTT. The chain joins TRBV2 to TRBJ2-3; D not resolved. The CDR3 length is 14 residues. V lost 8 bases to trimming and J lost 2 bases, with 14 bases between them. Germline V CDR1 and CDR2: SNHLY, FYNNEI.

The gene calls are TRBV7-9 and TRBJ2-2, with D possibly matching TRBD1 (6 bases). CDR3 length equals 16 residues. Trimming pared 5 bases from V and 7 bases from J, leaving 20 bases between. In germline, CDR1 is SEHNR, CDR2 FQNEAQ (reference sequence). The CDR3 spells CASSARPTGYGGELFF. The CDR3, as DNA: TGTGCCAGCAGCGCGCGCCCAACAGGGTACGGCGGGGAGCTGTTTTTT. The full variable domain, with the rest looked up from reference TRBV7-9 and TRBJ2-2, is DTGVSQNPRHKITKRGQNVTFRCDPISEHNRLYWYRQTLGQGPEFLTYFQNEAQLEKSRLLSDRFSAERPKGSFSTLEIQRTEQGDSAMYLCASSARPTGYGGELFFGEGSRLTVL.

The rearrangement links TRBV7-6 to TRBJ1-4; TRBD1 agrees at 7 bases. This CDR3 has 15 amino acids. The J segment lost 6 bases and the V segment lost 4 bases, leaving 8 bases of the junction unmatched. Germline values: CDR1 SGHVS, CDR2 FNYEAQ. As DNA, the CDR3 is TGTGCCAGCAGCTCCGGACAGGATGAATATGAAAAACTGTTTTTT. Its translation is CASSSGQDEYEKLFF.

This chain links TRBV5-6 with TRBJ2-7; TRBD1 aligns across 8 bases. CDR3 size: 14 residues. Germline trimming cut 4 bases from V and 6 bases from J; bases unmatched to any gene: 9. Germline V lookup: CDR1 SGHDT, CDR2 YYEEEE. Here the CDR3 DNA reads TGTGCCAGCAGCCCGCCGGGACAGGTGAGCGAGCAGTACTTC. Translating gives CASSPPGQVSEQYF.

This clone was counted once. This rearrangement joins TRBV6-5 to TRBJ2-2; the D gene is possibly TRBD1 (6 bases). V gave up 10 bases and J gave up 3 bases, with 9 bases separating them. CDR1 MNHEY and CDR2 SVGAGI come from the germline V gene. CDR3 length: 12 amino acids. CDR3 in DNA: TGTGCCACCCACAGGGACACCGGGGAGCTGTTTTTT. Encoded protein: CATHRDTGELFF.

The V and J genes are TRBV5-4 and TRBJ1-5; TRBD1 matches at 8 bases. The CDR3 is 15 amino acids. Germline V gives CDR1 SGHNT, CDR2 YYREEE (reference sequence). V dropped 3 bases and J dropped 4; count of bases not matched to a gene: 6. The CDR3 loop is CASSSDRGENQPQHF. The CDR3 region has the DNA TGTGCCAGCAGCTCCGACAGGGGCGAGAATCAGCCCCAGCATTTT.

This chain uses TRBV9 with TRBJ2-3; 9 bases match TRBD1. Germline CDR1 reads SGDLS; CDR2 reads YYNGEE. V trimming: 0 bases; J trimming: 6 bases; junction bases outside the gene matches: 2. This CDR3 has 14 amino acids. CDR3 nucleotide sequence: TGTGCCAGCAGCGTAGACAGGGGGCTGGATACGCAGTATTTT. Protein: CASSVDRGLDTQYF.

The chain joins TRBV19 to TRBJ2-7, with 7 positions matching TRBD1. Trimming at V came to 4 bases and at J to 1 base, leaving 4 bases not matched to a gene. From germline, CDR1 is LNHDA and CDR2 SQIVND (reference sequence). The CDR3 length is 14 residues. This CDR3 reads CASSTGQVSYEQYF. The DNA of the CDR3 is TGTGCCAGTAGTACAGGACAGGTTTCCTACGAGCAGTACTTC.

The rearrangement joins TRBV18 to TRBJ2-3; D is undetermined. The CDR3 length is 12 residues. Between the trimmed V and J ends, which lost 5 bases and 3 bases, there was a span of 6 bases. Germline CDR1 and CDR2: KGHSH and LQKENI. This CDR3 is CASSSETDTQYF. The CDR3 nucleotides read TGTGCCAGCTCATCGGAGACAGATACGCAGTATTTT.

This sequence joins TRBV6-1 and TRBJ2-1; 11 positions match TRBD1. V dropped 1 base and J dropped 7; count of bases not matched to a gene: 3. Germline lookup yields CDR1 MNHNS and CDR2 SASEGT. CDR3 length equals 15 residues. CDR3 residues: CASSEGTGGRNEQFF. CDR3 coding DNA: TGTGCCAGCAGTGAAGGGACAGGGGGCAGGAATGAGCAGTTCTTC.

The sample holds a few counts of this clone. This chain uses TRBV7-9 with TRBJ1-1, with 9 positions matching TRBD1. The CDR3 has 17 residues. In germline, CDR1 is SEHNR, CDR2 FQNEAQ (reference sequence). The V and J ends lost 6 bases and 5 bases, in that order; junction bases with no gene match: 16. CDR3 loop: CASRSGTGSLGSTEAFF. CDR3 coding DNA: TGTGCCAGCAGGTCCGGGACAGGGTCGTTAGGGTCGACTGAAGCTTTCTTT.